This record concerns one TCR beta chain sequence. A few counts support this clonotype. What this receptor recognizes is not known. One end of the junction fails to match germline, which may point to a read error. This sample was included in a study of blood T cells in healthy people across ages (dated by TCRdb to 2013 to 2016). Broadly, across the study: Template switching captured roughly one uniquely barcoded TCR beta cDNA molecule per two T cells in model experiments. The study measured age-related changes in TCR beta repertoire diversity using deep sequencing normalized with unique cDNA molecular identifiers. The donors were divided into four age groups: young (average approximately 17 years), middle-aged (about 40), aged (around 67) and long-lived (about 80). For two donors (one aged 18 to 30 and one aged 80 or older), the study analyzed two additional independent replicas of 1 million unique cDNA reads from the same blood draw. General findings and caveats noted by the study authors: Observed TCR beta diversity correlated strongly with the percentage of naive T cells measured by flow cytometry. Donor CMV infection status was unknown, potentially confounding age-related changes in expanded clonotypes. Estimates of total diversity based on one million sequenced T cells were regarded as lower bounds and as underestimates. Compared with the aged group, the long-lived group had more naive CD4+ T cells, fewer expanded clones and increased TCR diversity, a pattern suggesting age selection. As age increased, observed TCR beta diversity per million T cells dropped in a roughly linear way, and a significant reduction was already evident by age around 41. Bulk unsorted PBMC profiling prevented conclusive comparison of naive and antigen-experienced compartments.

Systemically healthy Caucasian individuals from Russia, 35 to 50 in total and aged about 6 to 90 years, were included as donors. Approximately 9.3 milliliters of peripheral blood were collected from each donor into EDTA-treated Vacutainer tubes. Ficoll-Paque density-gradient centrifugation was used to isolate PBMCs, with at least 7 million per sample. Total RNA, at least 6 micrograms per sample, was extracted from PBMCs with Trizol reagent. The percentages of naive CD45RAhigh/CD27high T cells were determined by flow cytometry on a PBMC aliquot from every donor. The receptor library was made with 5' RACE. Sequenced using an Illumina HiSeq 2500. The second PCR ran for about 6 to 11 cycles and used a J-beta primer mix along with a sample-barcoded 5' primer. A template-switch 5' adaptor carrying 12 random nucleotides introduced a unique molecular identifier onto each TCR beta cDNA molecule. Each sample yielded at least 3 million CDR3-containing paired-end reads. All of the RNA was converted into first-strand cDNA using the Mint cDNA synthesis kit, with a TRBC-specific oligonucleotide serving as the primer. Following uracil-DNA glycosylase treatment, all cDNA underwent a first 18-cycle PCR with the universal primers M1SS and BC2_uni_R. On the authors' methods: Normalization of each sample was performed by random selection of 1 million high-quality reads, each carrying a distinct molecular identifier. Reads with shared molecular identifiers were discarded instead of being binned into consensus sequences. CDR3 identification, clonotype clustering and error correction used MiTCR with a Q25 quality threshold and the strictest error-elimination algorithm. A nonparametric unseen species model using Euler transformation provided a lower-bound estimate of total TCR beta diversity. TCRdb trimmed public reads at Q25 via fastp, called clones via MiXCR and kept in-frame beta chains. Rows are unified per CDR3 protein, each entry keeping the most common DNA and genes. These V and J calls are TCRdb output, not the study's own analysis. A total of hundreds of thousands of distinct CDR3 sequences appear in this sample, roughly 25% of them only once. 9.4% of the sample goes to the ten largest clones.

Spanning cysteine to phenylalanine, the CDR3 consists of 12 amino acids. Just CDR3 DNA is preserved here, 36 bases in frame from base 1. CDR1 is given as SGHRS and CDR2 as YFSETQ, both from the germline V gene. The sample was also linked to a second study, of T cells of mothers and their children. As described in the second report: Donors were nine systemically healthy Caucasian individuals: three mothers and their six children. cDNA synthesis used all of the extracted RNA, with 1.5 ug of RNA in each 15 ul reaction. In the second PCR, sample barcodes and 2-4 random nucleotides were introduced via the M1S primer. More than 9 million TCR beta CDR3 reads were obtained from each mother, and 2.5 million to 3 million reads were obtained from each child. Thymic selection shapes the output of TCR recombination in a similar way in related and unrelated pairs, and inherited differences have a minor effect. Normalized repertoire overlap in related mother-child pairs was always slightly higher than in unrelated mother-child pairs, but the difference was never significant. Persistent microchimeric T cell clones were not detected, at a sensitivity of about 100 clones per million clonotypes. Deep NGS was used in the study to compare the TCR beta repertoires of mothers and children and to look for features that separate related mother-child pairs from unrelated individuals. Mothers averaged roughly 40 +/- 4 years of age and children averaged about 12 +/- 4 years. After adapter ligation was performed with NEBNext reagents, the libraries were sequenced on an Illumina HiSeq 2000 with 100+100 nt paired-end reads. To prevent cross-contamination, the mother and child libraries were prepared one month apart and sequenced in separate runs. Each donor had between roughly 500,000 and 2,200,000 distinct TCR beta clonotypes identified. Naive TCR beta clonotypes were estimated from low-frequency clonotypes matched to each donor's FACS-determined naive share, without sorting.

The specimen sequenced was blood. The sequence joins TRBV5-1 to TRBJ2-7; TRBD1 is perhaps the D gene, given 6 matching bases. The clonotype originates from a boy younger than 18 in good health. In nucleotide form, the sequence is TGCGCCAGCAGAACAGGGCAAGGGGAGCAGTGCTTC. This codes for CASRTGQGEQCF.